The 3 T cell receptor beta chains reported below all come from one sample, sequenced in a study of T cells in Graves' hyperthyroidism and ophthalmopathy. Amplification targeted TCR beta CDR3 regions from RNA transcripts. A set of HTBI primers served as the primers for a first-round RT-PCR of the TCR CDR3. One entry per CDR3 protein results from TCRdb running MiXCR on the multiplex PCR reads. The table has about 210,000 distinct CDR3 sequences, 15% to 20% seen once. The sequenced material came from blood. Source of these receptors: a man aged 35 to 55 with Graves' hyperthyroidism.

Many counts were recorded for this clonotype. The V and J genes are TRBV7-2 and TRBJ2-5; D may correspond to TRBD1 or TRBD2 (5 bases each). V shed 1 base and J shed 5 bases, with 14 bases lying between them. CDR3 length equals 15 residues. Germline lookup yields CDR1 SGHTA and CDR2 FQGNSA. In DNA, the CDR3 is TGTGCCAGCAGCTTAGGAGGAGGCAGGGAGGAGACCCAGTACTTC. It specifies CASSLGGGREETQYF.

The chain has TRBV6-6 and TRBJ1-6; perhaps TRBD1 as D (5 bases). The CDR3 has 14 amino acids. Germline lookup yields CDR1 MNHNY and CDR2 SVGAGI (reference sequence). Deletions cut 0 bases from V and 7 bases from J, with 7 bases between. The CDR3 DNA reads as TGTGCCAGCAGTTACTCCGGACACAATTCACCCCTCCACTTT. This translates into CASSYSGHNSPLHF.

This clonotype was detected many times. The V and J genes are TRBV5-1 and TRBJ2-3; D is unclear. CDR1 SGHRS and CDR2 YFSETQ come from the germline V gene. V was shortened by 1 base and J by 0 bases, with 6 bases between the two germline ends. This CDR3 spans 14 amino acids. CDR3 in DNA: TGCGCCAGCAGCTTGTGGATAAGCACAGATACGCAGTATTTT. Protein product: CASSLWISTDTQYF.